Listed here are 17 T cell receptor beta chains from one sample, sequenced in a study of T cell responses to AZD1222 COVID-19 vaccine. Repertoires were generated with immunoSEQ multiplex PCR, while TCRdb's copy carries only in-frame clones and drops some. The top ten hold about 10% of the sample, which has around 110,000 clones, around nine tenths seen once. The material was peripheral blood, obtained on day 0 of AZD1222 vaccination. The receptors were gathered from an adult in good health.

J is TRBJ1-6 and V is TRBV6-5, with D maybe TRBD1 (6 bases). The ends were cut back, 0 bases at V and 8 bases at J, with 11 bases in the middle. Germline CDR1 and CDR2: MNHEY and SVGAGI. The CDR3 has 15 residues. The CDR3 coding sequence is TGTGCCAGCAGTTACTCGTTCAGGGGCCATTCACCCCTCCACTTT. Protein product: CASSYSFRGHSPLHF.

The rearrangement joins TRBV12-3 or TRBV12-4 to TRBJ2-7, with D hard to call. Trimming shortened V by 5 bases and J by 2 bases, and 4 bases separated the two germline ends. The CDR3 consists of 11 residues. The CDR3: CASSRAYEQYF. The CDR3 DNA reads as TGTGCCAGCAGTAGAGCCTACGAGCAGTACTTC.

The chain carries TRBV2 and TRBJ1-4; D is undetermined. CDR1 and CDR2 from the germline V gene are SNHLY and FYNNEI. Trimming stripped 6 bases from V and 0 bases from J, with 11 bases between. The CDR3 length is 15 residues. Here the CDR3 reads CASRKGFTTNEKLFF. In DNA form, the CDR3 reads TGTGCCAGCAGAAAGGGTTTTACAACTAATGAAAAACTGTTTTTT.

The chain uses TRBV4-2 and TRBJ2-7, with a weak D call TRBD2 (6 bases). The CDR3 has 15 amino acids. V lost 0 bases, J lost 5 bases, and 14 bases lay in between. Looked up from germline, CDR1 is LGHNA and CDR2 is YNFKEQ. This chain's CDR3 is CASSQDLGSGDEQYF. The DNA for the CDR3 is TGTGCCAGCAGCCAAGATTTAGGGTCGGGGGACGAGCAGTACTTC.

The V call is TRBV20-1, the J call TRBJ2-1; 9 nucleotides align to TRBD2. The germline V gene has CDR1 DFQATT and CDR2 SNEGSKA (reference sequence). The V gene end was trimmed by 3 bases and the J gene end by 7 bases; junction bases not matched to a gene: 7. CDR3 length: 14 amino acids. CDR3 DNA: TGCAGTGCTAGTGGCGGGGGGGTGTGGAATGAGCAGTTCTTC. It specifies CSASGGGVWNEQFF.

The table lists this clone with a count of one. This chain uses TRBV7-8 with TRBJ1-4; weak D call: TRBD1 (6 bases). From germline, CDR1 is SGHVS and CDR2 FQNEAQ. The CDR3 spans 15 residues. Trimming removed 2 bases from V and 8 bases from J, with 15 bases in between. CDR3 protein: CASSLLIGGGEKLFF. In DNA, the CDR3 is TGTGCCAGCAGCTTACTAATCGGGGGCGGGGAAAAACTGTTTTTT. The complete variable domain, with remaining parts taken from reference TRBV7-8 and TRBJ1-4, reads GAGVSQSPRYKVAKRGQDVALRCDPISGHVSLFWYQQALGQGPEFLTYFQNEAQLDKSGLPSDRFFAERPEGSVSTLKIQRTQQEDSAVYLCASSLLIGGGEKLFFGSGTQLSVL.

The chain links TRBV2 to TRBJ1-1; the match to TRBD1 covers 7 bases. V lost 4 bases to trimming and J lost 0 bases; unmatched junction nucleotides: 2. Germline V gene sequence: CDR1 SNHLY, CDR2 FYNNEI. This CDR3 is built from 14 residues. CDR3 coding DNA: TGTGCCAGCAGTGGACAGGGAATGAACACTGAAGCTTTCTTT. Protein product: CASSGQGMNTEAFF.

The V and J genes are TRBV5-4 and TRBJ2-3; 13 positions agree with TRBD2. The trim removed 2 bases at V and 1 base at J, leaving 13 bases unmatched. The V gene's germline CDR1 is SGHNT and CDR2 YYREEE (reference sequence). The length of the CDR3 is 20 residues. The CDR3 region has the DNA TGTGCCAGCAGCTTAACAAGACTAGCGGGAGGCCATAGAGGCACAGATACGCAGTATTTT. Translated, it gives CASSLTRLAGGHRGTDTQYF.

This chain connects TRBV18 to TRBJ2-1; TRBD1 aligns across 9 bases. J was trimmed by 0 bases and V by 3 bases; bases with no gene match: 0. This CDR3 spans 15 amino acids. Germline CDR1 reads KGHSH; CDR2 reads LQKENI. CDR3 nucleotide sequence: TGTGCCAGCTCACCGGACAGGGGCTCCTACAATGAGCAGTTCTTC. Protein product: CASSPDRGSYNEQFF.

The chain is built from TRBV6-5 and TRBJ2-2; 8 nucleotides line up with TRBD1. Germline V gene sequence: CDR1 MNHEY, CDR2 SVGAGI. V lost 11 bases to trimming and J lost 4 bases; unmatched junction nucleotides: 9. The CDR3 contains 14 residues. The CDR3, as DNA: TGTGCCGGAGTTCAGGGGGCGGGCACCGGGGAGCTGTTTTTT. This codes for CAGVQGAGTGELFF.

This clone was counted once. This chain joins TRBV28 and TRBJ1-2, with no clear D. Trimming stripped 5 bases from V and 2 bases from J, with 15 bases between. The germline V gene has CDR1 MDHEN and CDR2 SYDVKM. The CDR3 consists of 15 residues. CDR3 coding DNA: TGTGCCAGCAGTGACATCCGGACGGGGAACTATGGCTACACCTTC. Its protein product is CASSDIRTGNYGYTF.

This chain uses TRBV6-5 with TRBJ2-3; D could derive from TRBD1 or TRBD2 (7 bases each). The germline gives CDR1 MNHEY, CDR2 SVGAGI. The V end lost 7 bases, the J end lost 1 base, and 15 bases lay between the germline ends. The CDR3 is 15 amino acids. CDR3 residues: CASNQGGGGTDTQYF. CDR3 sequence (DNA): TGTGCCAGCAATCAGGGGGGAGGGGGCACAGATACGCAGTATTTT.

The chain carries TRBV5-1 and TRBJ1-1; D gene ambiguous. The CDR3 extends over 13 amino acids. The germline V gene encodes CDR1 SGHRS and CDR2 YFSETQ. Trimming took 0 bases from V and 1 from J, leaving 4 bases between them. CDR3 amino acids: CASSLVRNTEAFF. The CDR3 nucleotides read TGCGCCAGCAGCTTGGTGCGGAACACTGAAGCTTTCTTT.

The rearrangement joins TRBV15 to TRBJ2-2, with D maybe TRBD2 (5 bases). The CDR3 extends over 13 amino acids. Trimming shortened V by 6 bases and J by 5 bases, and 10 bases separated the two germline ends. The germline V gene encodes CDR1 LNHNV and CDR2 YYDKDF (reference sequence). The CDR3 region has the DNA TGTGCCACCAGTGCGGGCCCAACCGGGGAGCTGTTTTTT. This sequence encodes CATSAGPTGELFF.

The gene calls are TRBV7-2 and TRBJ1-1, with TRBD1 matching 8 bases. J was trimmed by 1 base and V by 4 bases; bases with no gene match: 2. Germline CDR1 and CDR2: SGHTA and FQGNSA. This CDR3 comprises 14 residues. CDR3 in amino acids: CASSSGQGNTEAFF. CDR3 in DNA: TGTGCCAGCAGCTCCGGACAGGGGAACACTGAAGCTTTCTTT.

The chain carries TRBV20-1 and TRBJ2-3, with D unresolved. Germline V gene data show CDR1 as DFQATT and CDR2 as SNEGSKA (reference sequence). The CDR3 extends over 16 amino acids. The V end was cut by 3 bases, the J end by 6 bases, with 22 bases between. CDR3 nucleotide sequence: TGCAGTGCTAGTTCCCCGGTTGGTCCCGCTAGGGATACGCAGTATTTT. Translated: CSASSPVGPARDTQYF.

The genes are TRBV6-5 and TRBJ1-2; D possibly corresponds to TRBD1 (6 bases). Trimming took off 10 bases at V and 4 bases at J, with 16 bases between the two ends. The CDR3 spans 13 residues. The germline V gene has CDR1 MNHEY and CDR2 SVGAGI. The CDR3 region has the DNA TGTGCCACCGAAGACAGGATCGGCTATGGCTACACCTTC. It yields the protein CATEDRIGYGYTF.